This entry lists 30 T cell receptor beta chains sequenced from one sample in a study of cytomegalovirus exposure and HLA in healthy donors. Primers included in the PCR were 60 Vbeta and 13 Jbeta primers. TCRdb's table, derived via immunoSEQ multiplex PCR, lists solely in-frame clones and lacks some. The sample records almost 200,000 clones, roughly 79% being singletons. Sequenced: PBMCs. The receptors come from a man aged 25-45 years in good health and CMV-seronegative.

With respect to this clone: One end of the junction does not line up with germline, which may come from a read error. The chain combines TRBV7-7 with TRBJ2-1; 7 bases match TRBD1. This CDR3 region has 13 residues. Germline CDR1 and CDR2: SSHAT and FNYEAQ (reference sequence). The CDR3 is CASSPGQINEQFF. CDR3 DNA: TGTGCTAGCAGTCCGGGACAGATTAATGAGCAGTTCTTC.

The chain links TRBV19 to TRBJ2-5; 11 nucleotides match TRBD1. The J call is doubtful: the DNA matches TRBJ2-7 better. CDR1 is LNHDA, CDR2 SQIVND, per germline (reference sequence). This CDR3 comprises 16 residues. The CDR3 sequence: CASRGTGQGVLYEQYF. CDR3 sequence (DNA): TGTGCCAGTAGGGGAACGGGACAGGGGGTTCTCTACGAGCAGTACTTC.

This clone was seen just once. The chain links TRBV27 to TRBJ1-3; TRBD1 agrees at 7 bases. The CDR3 loop spans 19 amino acids. V gave up 6 bases and J gave up 1 base; unmatched junction bases: 18. From germline, CDR1 is MNHEY and CDR2 SMNVEV (reference sequence). Written as DNA, the CDR3 is TGTGCCAGCAGCCCCCGGGGGCAGGGGGGACGATTTTCTGGAAACACCATATATTTT. Translating it yields CASSPRGQGGRFSGNTIYF.

The J gene is TRBJ1-5, the V gene TRBV4-1, with TRBD1 as a possible D gene (6 bases). The length of the CDR3 is 19 residues. Trimming removed 0 bases from V and 2 bases from J, with 20 bases in between. Germline CDR1 is MGHRA and CDR2 is YSYEKL. CDR3 sequence reads: CASSQDKGTLVGGNQPQHF. The CDR3 nucleotides read TGCGCCAGCAGCCAAGATAAAGGGACACTTGTCGGGGGCAATCAGCCCCAGCATTTT.

The chain employs TRBV14 and TRBJ2-3; the match to TRBD1 covers 10 bases. The V segment lost 4 bases and the J segment 4 bases; nucleotides outside the gene matches: 5. Per germline, CDR1 SGHDN and CDR2 FVKESK. CDR3 length equals 15 residues. This CDR3 is CASSPGQGWADTQYF. The CDR3 bases are TGTGCCAGCAGCCCGGGACAGGGGTGGGCAGATACGCAGTATTTT.

This clone came up once. The gene calls are TRBV5-1 and TRBJ2-1; no definite D call. From germline, CDR1 is SGHRS and CDR2 YFSETQ. The germline V and J ends were trimmed by 0 bases and 0 bases, with 7 bases remaining between them. This CDR3 has 15 residues. The CDR3 bases are TGCGCCAGCAGCTTGGACTCTCGCTCCTACAATGAGCAGTTCTTC. Its protein is CASSLDSRSYNEQFF. Based on the CDR3 plus reference TRBV5-1 and TRBJ2-1, the full variable domain is KAGVTQTPRYLIKTRGQQVTLSCSPISGHRSVSWYQQTPGQGLQFLFEYFSETQRNKGNFPGRFSGRQFSNSRSEMNVSTLELGDSALYLCASSLDSRSYNEQFFGPGTRLTVL.

This clone was seen more than once but under ten times. This chain links TRBV28 with TRBJ2-5; possible D gene TRBD1, 6 bases. Trimming shortened V by 7 bases and J by 0 bases, and 12 bases separated the two germline ends. CDR3 length: 14 amino acids. Germline CDR1 MDHEN, CDR2 SYDVKM. The CDR3 reads CASTTRGYQETQYF. The CDR3 DNA is TGTGCCAGCACTACTAGGGGGTACCAAGAGACCCAGTACTTC.

In its sample, this clone was seen a few times. The CDR3 loop reads CASRLGSASGTQNIQYF. Written as DNA, the CDR3 is TGCGCCAGCAGACTGGGATCGGCTAGCGGGACCCAAAACATTCAGTACTTC. The chain links TRBV5-1 to TRBJ2-4, with 9 bases fitting TRBD2. The CDR3 spans 17 residues. Germline CDR1 SGHRS, CDR2 YFSETQ. Trimming took 5 bases from V and 5 from J; bases not matched to a gene: 14.

The V gene is TRBV4-1, the J gene TRBJ2-5; 8 bases fit TRBD1. In germline, CDR1 is MGHRA, CDR2 YSYEKL. CDR3 length equals 17 residues. Trimming cost V 4 bases and J 4 bases; bases outside gene matches: 14. CDR3: CASSPESRTGRGETQYF. The CDR3 DNA follows: TGCGCCAGCAGCCCTGAATCTCGGACAGGGCGAGGAGAGACCCAGTACTTC.

The V call is TRBV7-2, the J call TRBJ2-1; D is perhaps TRBD1 (5 bases). Germline values: CDR1 SGHTA, CDR2 FQGNSA. The germline V and J ends were trimmed by 0 bases and 6 bases, with 9 bases remaining between them. CDR3 length: 14 residues. CDR3 nucleotides: TGTGCCAGCAGCTTAGCCAGGGCGTCCAATGAGCAGTTCTTC. Translated, it gives CASSLARASNEQFF.

The CDR3 spells CASSLDRASGNTIYF. CDR3 DNA: TGTGCCAGCAGCTTAGACAGGGCCTCTGGAAACACCATATATTTT. The chain recombines TRBV5-4 with TRBJ1-3; 7 bases are a match to TRBD1. The CDR3 is 15 residues long. Germline CDR1 and CDR2: SGHNT and YYREEE (reference sequence). J was trimmed by 0 bases and V by 2 bases; bases with no gene match: 2. Full variable domain (rest looked up from reference TRBV5-4 and TRBJ1-3): ETGVTQSPTHLIKTRGQQVTLRCSSQSGHNTVSWYQQALGQGPQFIFQYYREEENGRGNFPPRFSGLQFPNYSSELNVNALELDDSALYLCASSLDRASGNTIYFGEGSWLTVV.

The rearrangement joins TRBV19 to TRBJ2-2; 9 bases map to TRBD2. The CDR3 is made up of 18 amino acids. The J segment lost 3 bases and the V segment lost 9 bases, leaving 17 bases of the junction unmatched. Germline V lookup: CDR1 LNHDA, CDR2 SQIVND (reference sequence). The CDR3 DNA follows: TGTGCCAGAATGGTCTCGGCGCGGGAGGGCCCAGACACCGGGGAGCTGTTTTTT. This encodes CARMVSAREGPDTGELFF.

This sequence joins TRBV27 and TRBJ1-5, with 8 bases lining up with TRBD1. Trimming removed 5 bases from V and 7 bases from J; junction bases left unmatched: 4. Germline CDR1 and CDR2: MNHEY and SMNVEV (reference sequence). There are 13 residues in the CDR3. The CDR3 nucleotides are TGTGCCAGCAGTGCGGACAGGGCCCAGCCCCAGCATTTT. It codes for CASSADRAQPQHF.

The V and J genes are TRBV28 and TRBJ1-2, with 8 positions matching TRBD1. Trimming took 5 bases from V and 3 from J; bases not matched to a gene: 2. Germline CDR1 is MDHEN and CDR2 is SYDVKM. The CDR3 has 13 amino acids. In DNA form, the CDR3 reads TGTGCCAGCAGTGAACAGGGGGACTATGGCTACACCTTC. Translating it yields CASSEQGDYGYTF.

The chain couples TRBV6-1 to TRBJ1-5; tentatively, D is TRBD1 (6 bases). Looked up from germline, CDR1 is MNHNS and CDR2 is SASEGT. CDR3 length: 19 residues. Trimming stripped 4 bases from V and 2 bases from J, with 24 bases between. The CDR3 region is CASSAKPTGAFEGNQPQHF. DNA for the CDR3: TGTGCCAGCAGTGCCAAACCGACAGGTGCATTCGAGGGCAATCAGCCCCAGCATTTT.

The sample holds a few counts of this clone. The chain employs TRBV5-6 and TRBJ1-5; no firm D call. This CDR3 comprises 15 residues. V lost 0 bases and J 2 bases, leaving 9 bases between the germline ends. Per germline, CDR1 SGHDT and CDR2 YYEEEE. The CDR3 is CASSLAGGGNQPQHF. The CDR3 nucleotides read TGTGCCAGCAGCTTGGCGGGTGGCGGCAATCAGCCCCAGCATTTT.

The chain is built from TRBV7-9 and TRBJ1-2; 10 nucleotides line up with TRBD1. The CDR3 is 19 amino acids. V lost 4 bases and J lost 2; bases outside the gene matches: 16. Germline-derived CDR1 and CDR2 are SEHNR and FQNEAQ (reference sequence). The CDR3 spells CASSSLVPGQGQMNYGYTF. CDR3 bases: TGTGCCAGCAGCTCACTGGTACCGGGACAGGGGCAAATGAACTATGGCTACACCTTC. The whole variable domain, remainder taken from reference TRBV7-9 and TRBJ1-2, is DTGVSQNPRHKITKRGQNVTFRCDPISEHNRLYWYRQTLGQGPEFLTYFQNEAQLEKSRLLSDRFSAERPKGSFSTLEIQRTEQGDSAMYLCASSSLVPGQGQMNYGYTFGSGTRLTVV.

The genes are TRBV28 and TRBJ2-3; 8 bases map to TRBD1. Unmatched junction bases numbered 3, after V lost 6 bases and J lost 1 base. Germline assignment: CDR1 MDHEN and CDR2 SYDVKM. The CDR3 has 14 residues. Written as DNA, the CDR3 is TGTGCCAGCAGCCCGGGACAGGGCACAGATACGCAGTATTTT. As protein: CASSPGQGTDTQYF.

DNA for the CDR3: TGTGCCAGTAATTCTTTCGCCGTCTATAGCAATCAGCCCCAGCATTTT. Its protein is CASNSFAVYSNQPQHF. The V gene is TRBV19, the J gene TRBJ1-5; D is unclear. The germline V gene has CDR1 LNHDA and CDR2 SQIVND (reference sequence). V gave up 7 bases and J gave up 0 bases, with 16 bases separating them. CDR3 size: 16 residues.

With regard to this clone: The sample contains more than one DNA sequence encoding this CDR3. This chain connects TRBV28 to TRBJ1-1, with a possible D match to TRBD1 (5 bases). In germline, CDR1 is MDHEN, CDR2 SYDVKM. The CDR3 is 11 amino acids. V was clipped by 10 bases and J by 1 base, with 7 bases between them. CDR3 loop: CATTGNTEAFF. DNA for the CDR3: TGTGCCACTACAGGGAACACTGAAGCTTTCTTT.

The genes are TRBV4-1 and TRBJ2-4, with 9 bases lining up with TRBD1. Per germline, CDR1 MGHRA and CDR2 YSYEKL. The CDR3 is 16 amino acids. J was trimmed by 7 bases and V by 0 bases; bases with no gene match: 7. CDR3 sequence: CASSQDAGTGSNIQYF. Written as DNA, the CDR3 is TGCGCCAGCAGCCAAGACGCGGGGACAGGGTCTAACATTCAGTACTTC.

This sequence joins TRBV19 and TRBJ2-2; 8 bases agree with TRBD1. With 4 bases clipped from V and 1 base from J, the junction kept 5 bases outside the gene matches. The V gene's germline CDR1 is LNHDA and CDR2 SQIVND (reference sequence). This CDR3 spans 16 amino acids. CDR3 sequence reads: CASSTRTGRNTGELFF. Written as DNA, the CDR3 is TGTGCCAGTAGTACTAGGACAGGGAGGAACACCGGGGAGCTGTTTTTT.

This clone has a single count. This chain connects TRBV11-3 to TRBJ2-2, with 14 bases lining up with TRBD2. J was trimmed by 4 bases and V by 4 bases; bases with no gene match: 2. This CDR3 comprises 16 residues. The germline CDR1 and CDR2 sequences are SGHNT and YENEEA. The CDR3 sequence: CASSSGTSGSTGELFF. The CDR3 nucleotides read TGTGCCAGCAGCTCCGGGACTAGCGGGAGCACCGGGGAGCTGTTTTTT. Based on the CDR3 plus reference TRBV11-3 and TRBJ2-2, the full variable domain is EAGVVQSPRYKIIEKKQPVAFWCNPISGHNTLYWYLQNLGQGPELLIRYENEEAVDDSQLPKDRFSAERLKGVDSTLKIQPAELGDSAVYLCASSSGTSGSTGELFFGEGSRLTVL.

This clone was detected once. The rearrangement uses TRBV9 and TRBJ1-1, with TRBD1 matching over 9 bases. The germline CDR1 and CDR2 sequences are SGDLS and YYNGEE. V dropped 0 bases and J dropped 1; count of bases not matched to a gene: 7. The CDR3 covers 17 residues. The CDR3 DNA sequence: TGTGCCAGCAGCGTAGGAGGAGGGACAGGGACGAACACTGAAGCTTTCTTT. Translation: CASSVGGGTGTNTEAFF.

This chain joins TRBV27 and TRBJ1-4; D not resolved. Trimming took off 5 bases at V and 7 bases at J, with 17 bases between the two ends. CDR3 length equals 15 residues. Germline V gene data show CDR1 as MNHEY and CDR2 as SMNVEV (reference sequence). The CDR3 region has the DNA TGTGCCAGCAGTAATACCCCGATGTATAGTGAAAAACTGTTTTTT. Translation gives CASSNTPMYSEKLFF.

V gene TRBV2 combines with J gene TRBJ2-3, with 8 bases lining up with TRBD2. From germline, CDR1 is SNHLY and CDR2 FYNNEI. J was trimmed by 0 bases and V by 3 bases; bases with no gene match: 5. This CDR3 has 16 residues. The DNA of the CDR3 is TGTGCCAGCAGTGAGATGGCGGGAGGAAGCACAGATACGCAGTATTTT. Its protein product is CASSEMAGGSTDTQYF.

The J gene is TRBJ1-5, the V gene TRBV28; 9 bases are shared with TRBD1. The CDR3 contains 16 residues. Germline-derived CDR1 and CDR2 are MDHEN and SYDVKM. V lost 5 bases, J lost 3 bases, and 8 bases stayed unmatched. CDR3 in DNA: TGTGCCAGCAGTGCCCTGGACAGGGGTTCCAATCAGCCCCAGCATTTT. This gives the protein CASSALDRGSNQPQHF.

The chain carries TRBV6-1 and TRBJ1-2; TRBD1 is a possible D gene (6 bases). Germline V gene data show CDR1 as MNHNS and CDR2 as SASEGT. This CDR3 is 13 amino acids long. V was shortened by 3 bases and J by 5 bases, with 10 bases between the two germline ends. This chain's CDR3 is CASSEGQGYGYTF. The CDR3 nucleotides are TGTGCCAGCAGTGAGGGTCAGGGGTATGGCTACACCTTC.

The V and J genes are TRBV5-1 and TRBJ2-3, with D possibly matching TRBD1 (5 bases). There are 12 residues in the CDR3. Germline CDR1 is SGHRS and CDR2 is YFSETQ. V lost 5 bases to trimming and J lost 5 bases, with 9 bases between them. The CDR3 is CASSLGVDTQYF. CDR3 nucleotide sequence: TGCGCCAGCAGTTTAGGGGTAGATACGCAGTATTTT.

This sequence joins TRBV10-3 and TRBJ2-3, with D possibly TRBD2 on 5 matching bases. CDR1 ENHRY and CDR2 SYGVKD come from the germline V gene. The CDR3 consists of 18 residues. Trimming shortened V by 3 bases and J by 0 bases, and 19 bases separated the two germline ends. The CDR3 sequence is CAISDSARVGASTDTQYF. CDR3 coding DNA: TGTGCCATCAGTGATTCGGCGAGGGTGGGAGCTAGCACAGATACGCAGTATTTT.